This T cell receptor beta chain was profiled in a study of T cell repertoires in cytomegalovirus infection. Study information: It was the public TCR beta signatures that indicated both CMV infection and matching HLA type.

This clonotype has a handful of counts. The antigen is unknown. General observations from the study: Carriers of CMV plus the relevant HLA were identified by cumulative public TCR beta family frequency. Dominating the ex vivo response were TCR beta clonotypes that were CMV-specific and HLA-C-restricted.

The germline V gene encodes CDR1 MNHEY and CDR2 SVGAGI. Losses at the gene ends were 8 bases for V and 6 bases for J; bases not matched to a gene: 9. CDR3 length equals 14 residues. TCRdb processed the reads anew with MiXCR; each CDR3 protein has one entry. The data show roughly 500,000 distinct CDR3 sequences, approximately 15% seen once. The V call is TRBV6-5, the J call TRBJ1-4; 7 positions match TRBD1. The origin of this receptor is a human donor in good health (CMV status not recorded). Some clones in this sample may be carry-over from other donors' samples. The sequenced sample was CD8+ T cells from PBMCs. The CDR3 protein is CASGKGADYEKLFF. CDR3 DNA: TGTGCCAGCGGGAAGGGGGCAGATTATGAAAAACTGTTTTTT.